These 22 T cell receptor beta chains came from one sample sequenced in a study of regulatory T cells in long-lasting Graves disease (dated by TCRdb to the early 2020s). The time point label, read with the paper, signifies: persistent/refractory GD, antithyroid drugs over 5 years with positive TRAb. RNA was extracted from PBMCs in TRIzol for both TCR sequencing and RNA sequencing. The library was made by multiplex PCR. The data were produced on an Illumina HiSeq 4000. iRepertoire HTBI primers and Arm-PCR amplification of CDR3 regions were used to construct TCR beta libraries. Clones were called with MiXCR by TCRdb after fastp trimmed the public reads at Q25, and only in-frame beta chains were retained. Identical CDR3 protein sequences are pooled into one entry, listed with their most common genes and DNA. The sample records about 340,000 distinct CDR3 sequences, around 19% of which are singletons. The biggest ten clones account for less than 35% of the sample.

The specimen was peripheral blood mononuclear cells (PBMCs), collected when the disease was refractory, from a patient treated with antithyroid drugs. These TCRs come from a female donor with Graves disease.

This chain links TRBV5-6 with TRBJ2-7; unclear D gene. This CDR3 spans 15 amino acids. CDR1 and CDR2 from the germline V gene are SGHDT and YYEEEE. V lost 0 bases, J lost 3 bases, and 13 bases lay in between. CDR3 sequence (DNA): TGTGCCAGCAGCTTGGCCGGCGGATACTTCTACGAGCAGTACTTC. Its protein is CASSLAGGYFYEQYF.

This clonotype was picked up many times. The chain recombines TRBV5-1 with TRBJ2-4; 16 nucleotides line up with TRBD2. The germline V gene encodes CDR1 SGHRS and CDR2 YFSETQ. V lost 4 bases and J lost 0; bases outside the gene matches: 16. The CDR3 sequence is 22 residues long. For the CDR3, the DNA is TGCGCCAGCAGCAACCCGGGACTAGCGGGAGGGCCCGAATCGAGAGCCAAAAACATTCAGTACTTC. It is translated as CASSNPGLAGGPESRAKNIQYF. The complete variable domain, with remaining parts taken from reference TRBV5-1 and TRBJ2-4, reads KAGVTQTPRYLIKTRGQQVTLSCSPISGHRSVSWYQQTPGQGLQFLFEYFSETQRNKGNFPGRFSGRQFSNSRSEMNVSTLELGDSALYLCASSNPGLAGGPESRAKNIQYFGAGTRLSVL.

In its sample, this clonotype was seen a few times. This rearrangement joins TRBV6-1 to TRBJ2-1; 13 bases align to TRBD2. Germline CDR1 reads MNHNS; CDR2 reads SASEGT. The CDR3 is made up of 13 amino acids. V gave up 6 bases and J gave up 14 bases; unmatched junction bases: 7. The chain's CDR3 is CASSGLAGVIKFF. CDR3 bases: TGTGCCAGCAGCGGACTAGCGGGAGTGATAAAGTTCTTC.

Details on this clonotype: It may be a read error: a sequence one base away is much more abundant. The chain carries TRBV9 and TRBJ2-5; no reliable D call. The CDR3 covers 14 residues. Germline V gene lookup returns CDR1 SGDLS and CDR2 YYNGEE. The CDR3 region has the DNA TGTGCCAGCAGCGTAGATACGGGTCAAGAGGCCCAGTACTTC. Amino acid sequence: CASSVDTGQEAQYF.

This clonotype was counted ten times or more. V usage is TRBV12-3 or TRBV12-4 and J usage is TRBJ1-3; TRBD1 is a possible D gene (6 bases). The ends were cut back, 4 bases at V and 2 bases at J, with 15 bases in the middle. The CDR3 covers 16 residues. The CDR3 sequence: CASSSPMGGPGNTIYF. CDR3 coding DNA: TGTGCCAGCAGTTCCCCCATGGGGGGGCCTGGAAACACCATATATTTT.

This clonotype was detected many times. This CDR3 is CASSEARTGVNQPQHF. CDR3 nucleotide sequence: TGTGCCAGCAGTGAAGCCCGGACGGGAGTTAACCAGCCCCAGCATTTT. V usage is TRBV2 and J usage is TRBJ1-5; D is unclear. This CDR3 is 16 amino acids long. The V gene lost 0 bases and the J gene lost 7 bases, with 16 bases spanning the gap. The germline V gene encodes CDR1 SNHLY and CDR2 FYNNEI. The variable domain in full, completed from reference TRBV2 and TRBJ1-5, reads EPEVTQTPSHQVTQMGQEVILRCVPISNHLYFYWYRQILGQKVEFLVSFYNNEISEKSEIFDDQFSVERPDGSNFTLKIRSTKLEDSAMYFCASSEARTGVNQPQHFGDGTRLSIL.

The table lists this clonotype with many counts. DNA for the CDR3: TGTGCCAGCAGTGATTTAAAGGAGCAGTACTTC. Translating gives CASSDLKEQYF. The rearrangement links TRBV6-1 to TRBJ2-7; D unresolved. This CDR3 region has 11 residues. Trimming left V 3 bases short and J 7 bases short, with 7 bases between. CDR1 is MNHNS and CDR2 is SASEGT in the germline V gene.

DNA for the CDR3: TGCAGTGCTAGACAGGGGGCCCCCGCTGAAGCTTTCTTT. The encoded protein is CSARQGAPAEAFF. This chain links TRBV20-1 with TRBJ1-1; 8 bases fit TRBD1. The CDR3 has 13 residues. J lost 6 bases, V lost 2 bases, and 5 bases had no gene match. In germline, CDR1 is DFQATT, CDR2 SNEGSKA (reference sequence).

In this sample, this clonotype turned up many times. This chain uses TRBV5-1 with TRBJ1-1; 9 bases line up with TRBD1. Per germline, CDR1 SGHRS and CDR2 YFSETQ. Losses at the gene ends were 0 bases for V and 3 bases for J; bases not matched to a gene: 6. CDR3 size: 16 residues. In DNA form, the CDR3 reads TGCGCCAGCAGCTTGGGGGTTAGACAGGGGGACACTGAAGCTTTCTTT. Protein: CASSLGVRQGDTEAFF.

This clonotype was counted at least ten times. V is TRBV28 and J is TRBJ1-2; D is uncertain. Trimming removed 2 bases from V and 4 bases from J, with 5 bases in between. The CDR3 has 12 residues. CDR1 MDHEN and CDR2 SYDVKM come from the germline V gene. CDR3 amino acids: CASSLEAYGYTF. In nucleotides, the CDR3 is TGTGCCAGCAGTTTAGAGGCCTATGGCTACACCTTC.

Of note for this clonotype: The junction departs from germline at one end; a sequencing error may be responsible. The chain has TRBV20-1 and TRBJ1-5; 9 bases fit TRBD1. Per germline, CDR1 DFQATT and CDR2 SNEGSKA (reference sequence). The length of the CDR3 is 15 residues. The CDR3 sequence: CSAQTGGRSNQPRHF. For the CDR3, the DNA is TGCAGTGCTCAGACAGGGGGAAGGAGCAATCAGCCCCGGCATTTT.

The chain combines TRBV5-4 with TRBJ1-2; D remains ambiguous. CDR1 and CDR2 (germline): SGHNT, YYREEE (reference sequence). This CDR3 has 13 amino acids. Trimming shortened V by 0 bases and J by 8 bases, and 11 bases separated the two germline ends. The CDR3, as DNA: TGTGCCAGCAGCTTGGATCAGGTTCAGGGCTACACCTTC. Amino acid sequence: CASSLDQVQGYTF.

The chain links TRBV7-2 to TRBJ2-7; 7 bases are shared with TRBD1. Germline V gene sequence: CDR1 SGHTA, CDR2 FQGNSA. This CDR3 contains 13 residues. V lost 5 bases and J lost 2; bases outside the gene matches: 3. The CDR3 loop reads CASSRGPAYEQYF. The CDR3, as DNA: TGTGCCAGCAGCAGGGGGCCAGCCTACGAGCAGTACTTC. The full variable domain, completed using reference TRBV7-2 and TRBJ2-7, is GAGVSQSPSNKVTEKGKDVELRCDPISGHTALYWYRQSLGQGLEFLIYFQGNSAPDKSGLPSDRFSAERTGGSVSTLTIQRTQQEDSAVYLCASSRGPAYEQYFGPGTRLTVT.

The table lists this clonotype with many counts. This chain joins TRBV12-3 or TRBV12-4 and TRBJ1-5; D ambiguous. V was clipped by 6 bases and J by 3 bases, with 12 bases between them. The CDR3 length is 14 residues. The CDR3 sequence is CASRALGYNQPQHF. The CDR3 DNA reads TGTGCCAGCAGAGCTCTAGGCTACAATCAGCCCCAGCATTTT.

The V call is TRBV9, the J call TRBJ2-2; 7 nucleotides line up with TRBD1. Germline V gives CDR1 SGDLS, CDR2 YYNGEE. Trimming removed 0 bases from V and 4 bases from J; junction bases left unmatched: 3. The CDR3 consists of 15 residues. CDR3 DNA: TGTGCCAGCAGCGTAGGAGGGGGCGTCACCGGGGAGCTGTTTTTT. Its translation: CASSVGGGVTGELFF.

In its sample, this clonotype was seen a few times. A much bigger clone sits one base away, suggesting this may be a read error. No conserved phenylalanine or tryptophan ends this CDR3, so it is likely a read error. CDR3 amino acids: CASSRGPSFYNSPLHL. In DNA, the CDR3 is TGTGCCAGCAGTAGGGGGCCCTCCTTCTATAATTCACCCCTCCACCTT. V is TRBV27 and J is TRBJ1-6; 7 nucleotides agree with TRBD1. V was pared by 5 bases and J by 3 bases, with 7 bases of the junction left unmatched. CDR3 size: 16 residues. Germline loops: CDR1 MNHEY, CDR2 SMNVEV (reference sequence).

The chain uses TRBV5-5 and TRBJ1-5; tentative D call: TRBD1 (6 bases). V was clipped by 4 bases and J by 6 bases, with 17 bases between them. Looked up from germline, CDR1 is SGHKS and CDR2 is YYEKEE (reference sequence). The CDR3 has 15 amino acids. The CDR3 sequence: CASSPSGASAQPQHF. The DNA of the CDR3 is TGTGCCAGCAGCCCCTCGGGGGCTAGCGCTCAGCCCCAGCATTTT. Full variable domain (rest looked up from reference TRBV5-5 and TRBJ1-5): DAGVTQSPTHLIKTRGQQVTLRCSPISGHKSVSWYQQVLGQGPQFIFQYYEKEERGRGNFPDRFSARQFPNYSSELNVNALLLGDSALYLCASSPSGASAQPQHFGDGTRLSIL.

This clonotype was found many times. V and J are TRBV20-1 and TRBJ2-7; weak D call: TRBD1 (7 bases). The V gene lost 7 bases and the J gene lost 7 bases, with 23 bases spanning the gap. The CDR3 consists of 14 residues. Germline-derived CDR1 and CDR2 are DFQATT and SNEGSKA (reference sequence). The CDR3 region is CSGRNMEGAWEQYF. The CDR3 DNA reads TGCAGTGGTCGGAACATGGAGGGGGCGTGGGAGCAGTACTTC.

In its sample, this clonotype was seen a few times. The rearrangement uses TRBV3-1 and TRBJ2-5; D ambiguous. The CDR3 contains 15 residues. The germline CDR1 and CDR2 sequences are LGHDT and YNNKEL (reference sequence). V was trimmed by 0 bases and J by 3 bases, leaving 11 bases between them. The CDR3 sequence is CASSQDQGQEETQYF. The CDR3 coding sequence is TGTGCCAGCAGCCAAGATCAAGGCCAGGAAGAGACCCAGTACTTC.

The genes are TRBV30 and TRBJ2-7; D may be TRBD2 (5 bases). The CDR3 extends over 11 amino acids. V shed 5 bases and J shed 3 bases, with 8 bases lying between them. Germline V CDR1 and CDR2: GTSNPN, SVGIG (reference sequence). Written as DNA, the CDR3 is TGTGCCTGGGACTATAACTACGAGCAGTACTTC. Residues: CAWDYNYEQYF.

This clonotype has a handful of counts. V is TRBV19 and J is TRBJ1-5; 7 bases agree with TRBD1. Germline V lookup: CDR1 LNHDA, CDR2 SQIVND (reference sequence). This CDR3 has 17 amino acids. After removal of 6 bases from V and 1 base from J, the junction contained 12 bases not matched to a gene. The CDR3 DNA follows: TGTGCCAGTAGGCTAGGGTACAGGGGAAGGAGCAATCAGCCCCAGCATTTT. This encodes CASRLGYRGRSNQPQHF. The full variable domain, completed using reference TRBV19 and TRBJ1-5, is DGGITQSPKYLFRKEGQNVTLSCEQNLNHDAMYWYRQDPGQGLRLIYYSQIVNDFQKGDIAEGYSVSREKKESFPLTVTSAQKNPTAFYLCASRLGYRGRSNQPQHFGDGTRLSIL.

This clonotype was recorded at least ten times. V usage is TRBV19 and J usage is TRBJ1-1; D is ambiguous. V was pared by 2 bases and J by 0 bases, with 10 bases between. This CDR3 is built from 15 residues. In germline, CDR1 is LNHDA, CDR2 SQIVND (reference sequence). CDR3: CASSILTALNTEAFF. The CDR3 nucleotides read TGTGCCAGTAGTATATTGACGGCGTTGAACACTGAAGCTTTCTTT.